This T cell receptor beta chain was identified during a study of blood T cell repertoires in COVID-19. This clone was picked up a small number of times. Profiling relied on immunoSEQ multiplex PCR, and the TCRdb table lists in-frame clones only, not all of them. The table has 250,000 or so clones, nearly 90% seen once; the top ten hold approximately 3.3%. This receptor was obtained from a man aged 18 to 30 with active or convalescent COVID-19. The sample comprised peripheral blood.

DNA of the CDR3: TGTGCCAGCAGCCAGAGCTCCGGGGCAGGGGCCACTGAAGCTTTCTTT. This sequence encodes CASSQSSGAGATEAFF. The chain uses TRBV3-1 (or the pseudogene TRBV3-2) and TRBJ1-1; a possible D gene is TRBD1 (6 bases). The germline V gene encodes CDR1 LGHDT and CDR2 YNNKEL (reference sequence). The CDR3 sequence is 16 residues long. The V gene lost 3 bases and the J gene lost 4 bases, with 18 bases spanning the gap.